This T cell receptor (beta chain) was sequenced in a study of blood T cell repertoires in COVID-19. Study overall: Italy, Spain and the United States were the sources of the convalescent and acute COVID-19 samples. From T cells, B-cell-depleted T cells, or PBMCs came the material, which was cDNA or gDNA.

Participants' reported clinical history set cohort assignment. From germline, CDR1 is MNHEY and CDR2 SVGAGI. CDR3 length equals 15 residues. V shed 5 bases and J 2 bases; nucleotides not matched to a gene: 5. Per the study methods: Estimates of nucleated cell counts were drawn from the amplification of reference gene primers. Sequencing used immunoSEQ multiplex PCR; TCRdb keeps in-frame clones, though not all of them. D and trimming come from the DNA, and the V and J calls and clone size come from that table. Here the sample spans roughly 180,000 clones, 65% to 85% being singletons. This receptor was taken from a woman between 40 and 50 years old with acute COVID-19. V usage is TRBV6-5 and J usage is TRBJ1-5; the match to TRBD1 covers 8 bases. The sequenced material came from PBMCs or T cells enriched from blood (not recorded which). CDR3 residues: CASSPTGVGNQPQHF. In DNA, the CDR3 is TGTGCCAGCAGTCCGACAGGGGTTGGCAATCAGCCCCAGCATTTT.